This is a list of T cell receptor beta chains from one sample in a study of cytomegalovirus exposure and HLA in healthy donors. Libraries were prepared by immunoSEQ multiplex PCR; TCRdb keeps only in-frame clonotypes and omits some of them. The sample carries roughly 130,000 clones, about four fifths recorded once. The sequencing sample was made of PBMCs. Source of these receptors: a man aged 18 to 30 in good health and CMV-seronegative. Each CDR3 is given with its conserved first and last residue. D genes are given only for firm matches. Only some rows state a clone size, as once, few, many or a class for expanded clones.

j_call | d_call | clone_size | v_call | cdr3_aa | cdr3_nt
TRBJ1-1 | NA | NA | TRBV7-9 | CSSSLRGMNTEAFF | TGTTCCAGCAGCTTGAGGGGGATGAACACTGAAGCTTTCTTT
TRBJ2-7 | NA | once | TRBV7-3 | CASSLGNSPYEQYF | TGTGCCAGCAGCTTAGGTAACAGCCCCTACGAGCAGTACTTC
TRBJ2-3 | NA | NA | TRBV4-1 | CASSVSGSGTTDTQYF | TGCGCCAGCAGCGTCTCTGGGAGCGGAACCACAGATACGCAGTATTTT
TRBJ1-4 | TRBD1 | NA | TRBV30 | CAWTPRGGTGVEKLFF | TGTGCCTGGACCCCCCGAGGGGGGACAGGGGTCGAAAAACTGTTTTTT
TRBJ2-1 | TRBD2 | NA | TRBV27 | CASSLAGEFNEQFF | TGTGCCAGTTCTCTAGCGGGAGAATTCAATGAGCAGTTCTTC
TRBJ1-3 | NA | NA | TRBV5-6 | CASSSIGSGNTIYF | TGTGCCAGCAGCTCGATCGGCTCTGGAAACACCATATATTTT
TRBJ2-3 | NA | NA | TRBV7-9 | CASSLDNTRTDTQYF | TGTGCCAGCAGCTTAGACAATACCAGGACAGATACGCAGTATTTT
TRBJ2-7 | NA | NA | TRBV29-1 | CSVGTDYEQYF | TGCAGCGTTGGGACAGACTACGAGCAGTACTTC
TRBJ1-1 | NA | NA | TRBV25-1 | CASSLKGSGTEAFF | TGTGCCAGCAGTCTTAAGGGATCGGGGACTGAAGCTTTCTTT
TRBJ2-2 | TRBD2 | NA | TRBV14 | CASSREGSTGELFF | TGTGCCAGCAGCAGGGAGGGGAGCACCGGGGAGCTGTTTTTT
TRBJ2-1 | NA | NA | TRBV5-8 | CASSSDANREGTPYNEQFF | TGTGCCAGCAGCTCCGATGCGAACAGGGAGGGGACGCCCTACAATGAGCAGTTCTTC
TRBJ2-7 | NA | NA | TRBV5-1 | CASSSRDEQYF | TGCGCCAGCAGCTCCAGGGACGAGCAGTACTTC
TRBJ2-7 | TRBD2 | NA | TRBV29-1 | CSVEDHGGIRYEQYF | TGCAGCGTTGAAGATCACGGGGGGATCCGATACGAGCAGTACTTC
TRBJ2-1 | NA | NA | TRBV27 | CASSLGGQAGYNEQFF | TGTGCCAGCAGTTTGGGAGGACAAGCGGGCTACAATGAGCAGTTCTTC
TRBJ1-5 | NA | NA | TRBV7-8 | CASSLGTEYQPQHF | TGTGCCAGCAGCTTAGGGACAGAGTATCAGCCCCAGCATTTT
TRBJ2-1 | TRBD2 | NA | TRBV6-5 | CASSWGREGHNEQFF | TGTGCCAGCAGTTGGGGGCGGGAGGGCCACAATGAGCAGTTCTTC
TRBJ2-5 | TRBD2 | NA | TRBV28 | CASSFLLAAQETQYF | TGTGCCAGCAGTTTCCTTCTAGCGGCCCAAGAGACCCAGTACTTC
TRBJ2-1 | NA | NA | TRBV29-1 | CSAIRGIGNEQFF | TGCAGCGCGATTAGAGGGATCGGCAATGAGCAGTTCTTC
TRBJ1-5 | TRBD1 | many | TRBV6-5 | CASSSQGSNQPQHF | TGTGCCAGCAGTTCACAGGGGAGCAATCAGCCCCAGCATTTT
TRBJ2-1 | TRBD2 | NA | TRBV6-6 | CASSSARIAGVNEQFF | TGTGCCAGCAGTTCCGCAAGGATAGCGGGAGTAAATGAGCAGTTCTTC
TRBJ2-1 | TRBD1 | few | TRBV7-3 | CASSPTGTGPYNEQFF | TGTGCCAGCAGCCCAACCGGGACAGGCCCCTACAATGAGCAGTTCTTC
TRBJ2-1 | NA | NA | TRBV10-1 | CASSDGRFYNEQFF | TGCGCCAGCAGTGATGGTAGATTCTACAATGAGCAGTTCTTC
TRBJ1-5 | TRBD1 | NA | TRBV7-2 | CASSLLTGKQPQHF | TGTGCCAGCAGCTTATTGACAGGGAAACAGCCCCAGCATTTT
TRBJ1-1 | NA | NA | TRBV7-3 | CASSSLYEAFF | TGTGCCAGCAGCTCCCTTTATGAAGCTTTCTTT
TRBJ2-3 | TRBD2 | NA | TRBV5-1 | CASSLTSGSIADTQYF | TGCGCCAGCAGCTTGACTAGCGGGAGTATTGCAGATACGCAGTATTTT
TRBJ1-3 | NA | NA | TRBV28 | CASSLGGTAGNTIYF | TGTGCCAGCAGTTTAGGAGGGACGGCTGGAAACACCATATATTTT
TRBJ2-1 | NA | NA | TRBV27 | CASRPGAGVINEQFF | TGTGCCAGCCGCCCTGGAGCAGGGGTCATCAATGAGCAGTTCTTC
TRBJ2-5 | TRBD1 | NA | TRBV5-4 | CASSLTGGPQETQYF | TGTGCCAGCAGCTTGACAGGGGGCCCCCAAGAGACCCAGTACTTC
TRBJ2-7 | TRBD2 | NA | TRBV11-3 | CASSPGLAGEEQYF | TGTGCCAGCAGCCCGGGACTAGCGGGAGAAGAGCAGTACTTC
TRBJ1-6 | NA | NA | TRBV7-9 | CSSSPGVSPLHF | TGTTCCAGCAGCCCCGGGGTTTCACCCCTCCACTTT
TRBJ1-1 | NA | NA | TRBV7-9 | CASSALRDTEAFF | TGTGCCAGCAGCGCCTTACGAGACACTGAAGCTTTCTTT
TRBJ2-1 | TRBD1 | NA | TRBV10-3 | CAISANAGTASRDEQFF | TGTGCCATCAGTGCCAACGCCGGGACAGCCAGTAGGGATGAGCAGTTCTTC
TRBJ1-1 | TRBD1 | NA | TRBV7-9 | CASSLIGQGAVRAFF | TGTGCCAGCAGCTTAATAGGACAGGGGGCCGTGCGCGCTTTCTTT
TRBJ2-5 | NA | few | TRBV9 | CASSVSGRGETQYF | TGTGCCAGCAGCGTATCCGGACGCGGGGAGACCCAGTACTTC
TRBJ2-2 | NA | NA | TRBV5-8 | CASSLGQNTGELFF | TGTGCCAGCAGCTTGGGACAGAACACCGGGGAGCTGTTTTTT